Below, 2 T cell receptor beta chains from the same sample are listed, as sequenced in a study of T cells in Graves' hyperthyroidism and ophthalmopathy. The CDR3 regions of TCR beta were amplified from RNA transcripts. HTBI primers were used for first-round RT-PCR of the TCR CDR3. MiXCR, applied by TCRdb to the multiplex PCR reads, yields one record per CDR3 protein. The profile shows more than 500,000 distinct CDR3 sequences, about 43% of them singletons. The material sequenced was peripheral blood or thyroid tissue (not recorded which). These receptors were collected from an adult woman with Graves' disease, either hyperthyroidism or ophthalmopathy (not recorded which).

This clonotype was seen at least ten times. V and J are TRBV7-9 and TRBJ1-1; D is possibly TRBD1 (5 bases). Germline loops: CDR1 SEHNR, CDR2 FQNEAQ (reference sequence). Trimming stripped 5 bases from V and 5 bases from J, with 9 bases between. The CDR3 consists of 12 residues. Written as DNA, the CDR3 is TGTGCCAGCAGCCGGGGGTGGACTGAAGCTTTCTTT. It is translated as CASSRGWTEAFF.

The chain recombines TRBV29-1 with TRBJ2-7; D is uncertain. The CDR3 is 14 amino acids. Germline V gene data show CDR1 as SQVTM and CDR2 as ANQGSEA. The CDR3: CSARAYREFYEQYF. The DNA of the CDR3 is TGCAGTGCTAGAGCGTACAGAGAATTCTACGAGCAGTACTTC.